This TCR beta chain was sequenced in a study of cytomegalovirus exposure and HLA in healthy donors. J gave up 6 bases and V 3 bases, and 7 bases lay outside the gene matches. CDR1 and CDR2 (germline): LNHDA, SQIVND (reference sequence). The CDR3 sequence is 14 residues long. PCR involved 60 Vbeta and 13 Jbeta primers. Sequenced by immunoSEQ multiplex PCR; TCRdb stores in-frame clones only, minus some. The repertoire shows under 250,000 clones; the top ten hold around 1.1%. The chain employs TRBV19 and TRBJ2-7; 8 nucleotides line up with TRBD1. This receptor was taken from a girl under 10 years old in good health and CMV-seropositive. The sample taken for sequencing was PBMCs. The CDR3 spells CASSIRAGGGEQYF. The CDR3 nucleotides read TGTGCCAGTAGTATCCGGGCAGGGGGCGGCGAGCAGTACTTC.